This T cell receptor beta chain comes out of a study of CD8+CD57+ T cells in acquired aplastic anemia. Genomic DNA templated the TCR beta VDJ and CDR3 profiling. TCRdb itself ran the reads through MiXCR, one entry per CDR3 protein. The sample has fewer than 150,000 distinct CDR3 sequences; 48% are singletons. The CDR3 is made up of 13 amino acids. V was pared by 6 bases and J by 4 bases, with 11 bases between. Germline V gene lookup returns CDR1 SGHVS and CDR2 FNYEAQ. This sequence originates from a human donor in good health, serving as a control. Sequencing was done on a sample of sorted CD4+, CD8+, or CD8+CD57+ T cells (not recorded which) from PBMCs. The J gene is TRBJ2-3, the V gene TRBV7-6; D possibly corresponds to TRBD1 (5 bases). This CDR3 is CASSYWTPDTQYF. In DNA form, the CDR3 reads TGTGCCAGCAGTTACTGGACACCAGATACGCAGTATTTT.